This TCR beta chain was captured by sequencing in a study of CXCR4 blockade with PD-1 therapy in pancreatic cancer (dated by TCRdb to 2018 to 2020). General notes on the study: The study analyzed resected pancreatic ductal adenocarcinoma using both multiplex immunohistochemistry and TCRbeta immunosequencing, alongside ex vivo slice culture that tested PD-1 and CXCR4 blockade. To assess intratumoral heterogeneity, two geographically distinct regions from each of roughly six tumors were TCR-sequenced.

The paper as a whole reports these results and caveats: Because only TCRbeta chains were sequenced, true antigen-specificity overlap among convergent dominant clones remained unconfirmed while awaiting paired alpha-beta single-cell sequencing. The frequency of each amino acid clone correlated strongly with the number of distinct nucleotide rearrangements encoding that clone, suggesting convergent selection driven by common tumor antigens. Tumors had clonal expansion, with a mean productive clonality of approximately 0.15 compared with about 0.05 in healthy blood, yet clonality showed no correlation with survival.

Note on this clone: The specificity of this receptor is unknown. Base qualities are not at hand, and no much larger clone is one base apart.

The germline V end is reduced by 3 bases and the J end by 1 base; junction bases left unmatched: 7. Including the terminal cysteine and phenylalanine, the CDR3 comprises 16 residues. Of all the DNA, just the CDR3 is kept, 48 bases in frame from base 1. CDR1 MDHEN and CDR2 SYDVKM are derived from the germline V gene. TCRbeta CDR3 regions were immunosequenced from extracted DNA using the immunoSEQ Assay at Adaptive Biotechnologies. On the authors' methods: To measure the absolute abundance of each unique TCRbeta CDR3, the sequences were collapsed and filtered. Clonality was defined as 1 minus Pielou's evenness, computed on productive in-frame rearrangements only. Regional overlap was measured by following the top 100 nucleotide rearrangements across paired samples, and the Morisita index was used to compare paired samples with unrelated samples. The immunoSEQ Rearrangement Details tool was used to assess convergence of nucleotide rearrangements onto identical amino acid sequences. TCRdb took this table from immuneACCESS and kept in-frame rearrangements with V and J called. Such tables lack part of the clones; where checked against another copy, unresolved V genes explain under half of the gap, and the rest is unexplained. For V, J and clone size, that table is used; D and trimming come from the DNA. Across this sample there are over 4,500 clones, with more than 45% seen only once. Roughly an eighth of the sample is held by the ten biggest clonotypes.

None of the patients whose archived tumor blocks were used had received neoadjuvant therapy prior to resection. In the preserved-tissue arm of the study, about 30 surgical resection samples from under 25 previously untreated pancreatic ductal adenocarcinoma patients were used. For the resection arm, DNA was extracted from ten 5-micron curls of FFPE tumor adjacent to the multiplex immunohistochemistry slide. The chain couples TRBV28 to TRBJ2-3, with 7 middle bases fitting TRBD2. This clonotype was sampled from a human donor with pancreatic ductal adenocarcinoma. Sequencing input: tumor tissue. The CDR3 has the sequence CASSFPGAGGTDTQYF. At the DNA level, the sequence is TGTGCCAGCAGTTTCCCTGGGGCGGGGGGCACAGATACGCAGTATTTT.